The 4 T cell receptor beta chains below were found in one sample sequenced in a study of blood T cell repertoires in COVID-19. Clones were read by immunoSEQ multiplex PCR, and TCRdb kept only the in-frame ones, dropping some. The sample records nearly 350,000 clones, roughly 87% being singletons. Material for sequencing was PBMCs or T cells enriched from blood (not recorded which). Receptor source: a woman in her twenties or thirties who had recovered from COVID-19.

V is TRBV11-2 and J is TRBJ2-1; TRBD1 agrees at 9 bases. This CDR3 has 14 amino acids. Germline loops: CDR1 SGHAT, CDR2 FQNNGV. Losses at the gene ends were 0 bases for V and 9 bases for J; bases not matched to a gene: 3. The chain's CDR3 is CASSLEWDRAEQFF. The CDR3 nucleotides read TGTGCCAGCAGCTTAGAATGGGACAGGGCTGAGCAGTTCTTC.

The V gene is TRBV7-9, the J gene TRBJ1-1; no firm D call. The CDR3 is made up of 15 amino acids. Germline V gene sequence: CDR1 SEHNR, CDR2 FQNEAQ (reference sequence). Trimming took 5 bases from V and 1 from J, leaving 14 bases between them. CDR3 bases: TGTGCCAGCAGCCCGATCCGCGGGTCGAACACTGAAGCTTTCTTT. Protein product: CASSPIRGSNTEAFF.

This clone turned up a few times. This chain connects TRBV5-4 to TRBJ1-3; no clear D gene. In germline, CDR1 is SGHNT, CDR2 YYREEE (reference sequence). This CDR3 comprises 14 residues. V dropped 2 bases and J dropped 0 bases, with 6 bases sitting between them. CDR3 nucleotides: TGTGCCAGCAGCTTTGGAGGCTCTGGAAACACCATATATTTT. This translates into CASSFGGSGNTIYF.

This clone has just a few counts. CDR3: CASSPHTGGGGLFQPQHF. CDR3 bases: TGTGCCAGCAGTCCACACACAGGGGGGGGTGGGCTATTTCAGCCCCAGCATTTT. J is TRBJ1-5 and V is TRBV28; 8 nucleotides align to TRBD1. CDR1 and CDR2 from the germline V gene are MDHEN and SYDVKM. CDR3 size: 18 residues. The trim removed 5 bases at V and 6 bases at J, leaving 18 bases unmatched.